This passage covers 6 T cell receptor beta chains from one sample sequenced in a study of cytomegalovirus exposure and HLA in healthy donors. 60 Vbeta and 13 Jbeta primers were used in PCR. The method was immunoSEQ multiplex PCR; TCRdb's version includes in-frame clones alone and lacks a portion of them. Of around 91,000 clones listed, just under 80% are singletons. The sequencing input was PBMCs. The receptor set was obtained from a male donor in good health and CMV-seropositive.

In DNA, the CDR3 is TGTGCCAGCAGTTACGAGTCTAGCGGGCCCTACGAGCAGTACTTC. It encodes CASSYESSGPYEQYF. The chain is built from TRBV6-5 and TRBJ2-5; 8 bases align to TRBD2. The end of the DNA aligns better with TRBJ2-7, so the J call may be wrong. Germline V gives CDR1 MNHEY, CDR2 SVGAGI. The CDR3 is made up of 15 amino acids.

This clone was seen a few times. The J gene is TRBJ1-2, the V gene TRBV4-2, with 9 bases identical to TRBD1. The CDR3 has 16 residues. Looked up from germline, CDR1 is LGHNA and CDR2 is YNFKEQ. V trimming: 5 bases; J trimming: 0 bases; junction bases outside the gene matches: 7. CDR3 protein: CASSNPGQGANYGYTF. CDR3 bases: TGTGCCAGCAGCAATCCGGGACAGGGAGCTAACTATGGCTACACCTTC.

This clone was counted between two and nine times. This sequence joins TRBV7-2 and TRBJ2-6; D uncertain. Trimming shortened V by 5 bases and J by 0 bases, and 5 bases separated the two germline ends. CDR3 length: 14 residues. CDR1 is SGHTA, CDR2 FQGNSA, per germline. The CDR3 protein is CASSRDSGANVLTF. CDR3 nucleotides: TGTGCCAGCAGCCGCGACTCTGGGGCCAACGTCCTGACTTTC.

This clone was seen a single time. J is TRBJ2-7 and V is TRBV7-6, with D possibly TRBD2 on 9 matching bases. The CDR3 extends over 19 amino acids. Trimming removed 1 base at V and 6 bases at J, with 28 bases between. Germline lookup yields CDR1 SGHVS and CDR2 FNYEAQ. As DNA, the CDR3 is TGTGCCAGCAGCTTAGGTCCCAGGGGGCAAGGGAGCGGGAGGAGCGAGCAGTACTTC. Amino acid sequence: CASSLGPRGQGSGRSEQYF.

This chain joins TRBV9 and TRBJ2-2; perhaps TRBD2 as D (6 bases). Trimming took 2 bases from V and 2 from J, leaving 13 bases between them. CDR1 SGDLS and CDR2 YYNGEE come from the germline V gene. This CDR3 has 16 amino acids. CDR3 loop: CASSVSPGVNTGELFF. DNA for the CDR3: TGTGCCAGCAGCGTCTCCCCGGGGGTAAACACCGGGGAGCTGTTTTTT.

J is TRBJ2-5 and V is TRBV5-1; 9 bases are shared with TRBD1. Looked up from germline, CDR1 is SGHRS and CDR2 is YFSETQ. V gave up 4 bases and J gave up 5 bases; unmatched junction bases: 12. The CDR3 contains 16 residues. The CDR3 region is CASSRAGTGSLETQYF. In DNA, the CDR3 is TGCGCCAGCAGCAGGGCCGGGACAGGGTCTTTGGAGACCCAGTACTTC.